This TCR beta chain is drawn from a study of blood T cell repertoires in COVID-19. In the study overall: Acute-phase and convalescent COVID-19 samples originated in the United States, Italy and Spain.

Using immunoSEQ multiplex PCR, the repertoire was profiled, and TCRdb retains in-frame clones only, with some absent. This repertoire shows fewer than 130,000 clones, about 75% found once; its top ten account for less than 6.5%. The CDR3 runs 14 residues. Trimming took 3 bases from V and 4 from J, leaving 14 bases between them. CDR1 and CDR2 from the germline V gene are SGHRS and YFSETQ. The sample was peripheral blood. This TCR was recovered from a man aged 80 or over with acute or convalescent COVID-19. The V call is TRBV5-1, the J call TRBJ2-7, with D possibly TRBD1 on 6 matching bases. The CDR3 nucleotides read TGCGCCAGCAGCTGGGGGTCAGGGGCATACGAGCAGTACTTC. The encoded protein is CASSWGSGAYEQYF.